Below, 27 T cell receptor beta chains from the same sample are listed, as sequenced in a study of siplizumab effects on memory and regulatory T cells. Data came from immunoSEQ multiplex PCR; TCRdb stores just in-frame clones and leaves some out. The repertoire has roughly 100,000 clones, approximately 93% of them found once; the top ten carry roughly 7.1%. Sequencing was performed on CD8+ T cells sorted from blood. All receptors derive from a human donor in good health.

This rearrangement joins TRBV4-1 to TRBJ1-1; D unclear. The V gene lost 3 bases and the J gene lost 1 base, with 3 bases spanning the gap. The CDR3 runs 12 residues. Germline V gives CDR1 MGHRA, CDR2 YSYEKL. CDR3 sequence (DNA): TGCGCCAGCAGCCAGGGGAACACTGAAGCTTTCTTT. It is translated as CASSQGNTEAFF.

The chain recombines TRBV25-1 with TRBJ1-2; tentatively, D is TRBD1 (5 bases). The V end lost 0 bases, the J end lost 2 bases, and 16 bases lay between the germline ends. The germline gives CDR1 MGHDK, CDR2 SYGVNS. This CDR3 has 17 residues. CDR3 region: CASSEYTGQGRNYGYTF. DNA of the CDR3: TGTGCCAGCAGTGAATATACCGGTCAGGGCCGAAACTATGGCTACACCTTC.

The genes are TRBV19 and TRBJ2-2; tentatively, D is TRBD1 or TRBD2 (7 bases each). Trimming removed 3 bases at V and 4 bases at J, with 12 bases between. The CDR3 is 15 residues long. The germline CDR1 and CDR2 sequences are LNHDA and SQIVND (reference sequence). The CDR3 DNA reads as TGTGCCAGTAGTATTGCCAGGGGGGGCACCGGGGAGCTGTTTTTT. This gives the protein CASSIARGGTGELFF.

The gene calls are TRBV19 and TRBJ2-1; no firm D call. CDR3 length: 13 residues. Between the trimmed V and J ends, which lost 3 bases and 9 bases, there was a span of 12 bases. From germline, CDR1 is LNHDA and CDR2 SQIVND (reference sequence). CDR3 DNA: TGTGCCAGTAGTATCTCCAGCTCGGTTGAGCAGTTCTTC. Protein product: CASSISSSVEQFF. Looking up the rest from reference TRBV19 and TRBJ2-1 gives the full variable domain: DGGITQSPKYLFRKEGQNVTLSCEQNLNHDAMYWYRQDPGQGLRLIYYSQIVNDFQKGDIAEGYSVSREKKESFPLTVTSAQKNPTAFYLCASSISSSVEQFFGPGTRLTVL.

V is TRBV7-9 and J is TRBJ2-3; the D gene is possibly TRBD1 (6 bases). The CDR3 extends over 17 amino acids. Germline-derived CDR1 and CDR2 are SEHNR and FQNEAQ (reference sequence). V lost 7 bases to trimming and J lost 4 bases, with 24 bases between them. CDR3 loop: CASTALEGGIAPDTQYF. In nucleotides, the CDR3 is TGTGCCAGCACCGCCCTAGAAGGGGGTATAGCCCCAGATACGCAGTATTTT.

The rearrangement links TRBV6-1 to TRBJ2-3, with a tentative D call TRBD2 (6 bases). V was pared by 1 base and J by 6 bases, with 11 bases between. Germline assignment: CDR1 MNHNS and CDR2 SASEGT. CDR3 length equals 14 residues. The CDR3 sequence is CASSEVGGRDTQYF. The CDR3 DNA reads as TGTGCCAGCAGTGAAGTTGGGGGGAGGGATACGCAGTATTTT.

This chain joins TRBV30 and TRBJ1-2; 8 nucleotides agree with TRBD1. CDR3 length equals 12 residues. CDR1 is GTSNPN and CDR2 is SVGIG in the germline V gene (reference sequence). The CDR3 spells CAFYPDRDGYTF. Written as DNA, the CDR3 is TGTGCTTTCTACCCGGACAGGGACGGCTACACCTTC.

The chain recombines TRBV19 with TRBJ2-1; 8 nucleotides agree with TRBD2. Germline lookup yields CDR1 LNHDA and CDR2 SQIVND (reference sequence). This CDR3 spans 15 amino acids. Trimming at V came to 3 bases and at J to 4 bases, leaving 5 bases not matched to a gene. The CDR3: CASSMASGLYNEQFF. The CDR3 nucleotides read TGTGCCAGTAGTATGGCTAGCGGGTTGTACAATGAGCAGTTCTTC.

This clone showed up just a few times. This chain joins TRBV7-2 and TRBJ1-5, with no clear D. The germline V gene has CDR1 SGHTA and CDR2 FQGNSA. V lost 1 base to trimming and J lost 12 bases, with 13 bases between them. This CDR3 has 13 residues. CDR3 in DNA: TGTGCCAGCAGCTTAGAATGGGGTGGGCTCCAGCATTTT. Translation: CASSLEWGGLQHF.

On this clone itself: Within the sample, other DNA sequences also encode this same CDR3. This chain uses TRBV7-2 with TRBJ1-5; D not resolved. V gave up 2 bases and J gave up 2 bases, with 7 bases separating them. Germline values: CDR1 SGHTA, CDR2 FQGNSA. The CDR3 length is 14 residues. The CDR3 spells CASSLLQGNQPQHF. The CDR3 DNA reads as TGTGCCAGCAGCTTACTTCAGGGCAATCAGCCCCAGCATTTT.

The CDR3 region has the DNA TGTGCCAGCAGCGTGGGCGGATCAACTAATGAAAAACTGTTTTTT. It is translated as CASSVGGSTNEKLFF. This chain links TRBV9 with TRBJ1-4; D uncertain. Germline CDR1 is SGDLS and CDR2 is YYNGEE. This CDR3 comprises 15 residues. V was trimmed by 2 bases and J by 0 bases, leaving 8 bases between them.

CDR3 DNA: TGTGCCAGCAGCTTAGCTCCTCGGATGGGGGAGCTGTTTTTT. Protein product: CASSLAPRMGELFF. This rearrangement joins TRBV7-8 to TRBJ2-2; D is unclear. CDR1 is SGHVS, CDR2 FQNEAQ, per germline. The germline V and J ends were trimmed by 0 bases and 8 bases, with 10 bases remaining between them. The CDR3 spans 14 residues. The complete variable domain, with remaining parts taken from reference TRBV7-8 and TRBJ2-2, reads GAGVSQSPRYKVAKRGQDVALRCDPISGHVSLFWYQQALGQGPEFLTYFQNEAQLDKSGLPSDRFFAERPEGSVSTLKIQRTQQEDSAVYLCASSLAPRMGELFFGEGSRLTVL.

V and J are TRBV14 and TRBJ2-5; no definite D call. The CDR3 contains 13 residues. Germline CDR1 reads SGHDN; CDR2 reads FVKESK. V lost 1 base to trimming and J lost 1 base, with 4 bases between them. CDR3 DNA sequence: TGTGCCAGCAGCCAAGGCAGCCAAGAGACCCAGTACTTC. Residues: CASSQGSQETQYF.

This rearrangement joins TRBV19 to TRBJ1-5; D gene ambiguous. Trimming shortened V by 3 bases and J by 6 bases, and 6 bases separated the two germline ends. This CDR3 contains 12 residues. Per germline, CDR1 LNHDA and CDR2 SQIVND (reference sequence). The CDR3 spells CASSILGQPQHF. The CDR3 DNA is TGTGCCAGTAGTATTTTGGGTCAGCCCCAGCATTTT.

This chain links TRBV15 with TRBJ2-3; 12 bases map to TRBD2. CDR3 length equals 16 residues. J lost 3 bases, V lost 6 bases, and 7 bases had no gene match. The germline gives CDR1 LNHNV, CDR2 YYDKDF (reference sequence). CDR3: CATRASGRAETDTQYF. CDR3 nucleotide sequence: TGTGCCACCAGGGCTAGCGGGAGGGCCGAGACAGATACGCAGTATTTT. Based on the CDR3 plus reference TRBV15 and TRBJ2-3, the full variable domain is DAMVIQNPRYQVTQFGKPVTLSCSQTLNHNVMYWYQQKSSQAPKLLFHYYDKDFNNEADTPDNFQSRRPNTSFCFLDIRSPGLGDTAMYLCATRASGRAETDTQYFGPGTRLTVL.

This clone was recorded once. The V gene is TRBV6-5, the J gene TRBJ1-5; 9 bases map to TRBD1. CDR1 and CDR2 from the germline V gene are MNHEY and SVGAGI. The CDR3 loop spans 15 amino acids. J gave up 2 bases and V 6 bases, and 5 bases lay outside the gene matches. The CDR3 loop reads CASSGTGGGNQPQHF. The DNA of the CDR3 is TGTGCCAGCAGCGGTACAGGGGGCGGCAATCAGCCCCAGCATTTT.

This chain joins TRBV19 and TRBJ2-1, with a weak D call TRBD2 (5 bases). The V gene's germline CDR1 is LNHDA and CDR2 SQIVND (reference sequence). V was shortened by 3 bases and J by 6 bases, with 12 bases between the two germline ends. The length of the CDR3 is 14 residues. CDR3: CASSITGTGNEQFF. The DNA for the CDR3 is TGTGCCAGTAGTATTACGGGAACGGGCAATGAGCAGTTCTTC.

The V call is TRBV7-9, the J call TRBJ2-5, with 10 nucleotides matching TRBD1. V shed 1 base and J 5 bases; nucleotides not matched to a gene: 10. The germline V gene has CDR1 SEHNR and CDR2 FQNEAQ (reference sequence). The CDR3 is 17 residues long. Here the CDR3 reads CASSLGKTGGKRETQYF. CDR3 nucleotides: TGTGCCAGCAGCTTAGGGAAGACAGGGGGCAAGAGGGAGACCCAGTACTTC. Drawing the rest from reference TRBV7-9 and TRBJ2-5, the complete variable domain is DTGVSQNPRHKITKRGQNVTFRCDPISEHNRLYWYRQTLGQGPEFLTYFQNEAQLEKSRLLSDRFSAERPKGSFSTLEIQRTEQGDSAMYLCASSLGKTGGKRETQYFGPGTRLLVL.

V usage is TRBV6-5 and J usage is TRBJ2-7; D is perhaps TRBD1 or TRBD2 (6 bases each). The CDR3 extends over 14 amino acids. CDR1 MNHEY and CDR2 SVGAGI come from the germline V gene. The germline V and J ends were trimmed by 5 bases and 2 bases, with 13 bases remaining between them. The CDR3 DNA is TGTGCCAGCAGTCTCGGGGGACACCCCTACGAGCAGTACTTC. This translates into CASSLGGHPYEQYF.

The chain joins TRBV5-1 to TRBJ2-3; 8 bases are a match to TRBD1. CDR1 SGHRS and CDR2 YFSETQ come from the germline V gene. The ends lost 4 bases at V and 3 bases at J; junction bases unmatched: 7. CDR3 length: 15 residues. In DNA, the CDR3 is TGCGCCAGCAGCCCCGGGACAGGAGGGACAGATACGCAGTATTTT. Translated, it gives CASSPGTGGTDTQYF.

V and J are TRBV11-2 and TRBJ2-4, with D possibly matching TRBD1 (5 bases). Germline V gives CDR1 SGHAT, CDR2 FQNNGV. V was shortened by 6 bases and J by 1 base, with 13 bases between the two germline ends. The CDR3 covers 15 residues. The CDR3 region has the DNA TGTGCCAGCAGTTTGGACATGAACGCCAAAAACATTCAGTACTTC. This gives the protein CASSLDMNAKNIQYF.

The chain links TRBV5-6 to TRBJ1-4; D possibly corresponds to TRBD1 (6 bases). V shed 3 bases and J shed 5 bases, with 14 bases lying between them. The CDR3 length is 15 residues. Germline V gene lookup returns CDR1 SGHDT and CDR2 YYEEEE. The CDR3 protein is CASSSGTSPNEKLFF. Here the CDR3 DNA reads TGTGCCAGCAGCTCCGGGACATCCCCAAATGAAAAACTGTTTTTT.

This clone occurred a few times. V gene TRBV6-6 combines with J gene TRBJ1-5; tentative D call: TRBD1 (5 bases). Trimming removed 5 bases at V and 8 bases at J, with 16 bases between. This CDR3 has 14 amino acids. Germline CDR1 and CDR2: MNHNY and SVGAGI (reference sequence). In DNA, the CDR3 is TGTGCCAGCAGTATCTCGAAGGGGTTGGAGCCCCAGCATTTT. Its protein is CASSISKGLEPQHF.

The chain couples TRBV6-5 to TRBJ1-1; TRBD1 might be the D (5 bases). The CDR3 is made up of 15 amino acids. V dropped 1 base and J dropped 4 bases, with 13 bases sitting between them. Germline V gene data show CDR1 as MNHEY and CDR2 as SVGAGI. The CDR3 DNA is TGTGCCAGCAGTTACTTGAGCCCCCAGGGCACTGAAGCTTTCTTT. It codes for CASSYLSPQGTEAFF.

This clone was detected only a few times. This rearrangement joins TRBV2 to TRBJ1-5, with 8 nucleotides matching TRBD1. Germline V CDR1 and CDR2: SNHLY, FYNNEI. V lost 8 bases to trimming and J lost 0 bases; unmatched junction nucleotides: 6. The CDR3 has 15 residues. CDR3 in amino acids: CASVETGDSNQPQHF. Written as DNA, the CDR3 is TGTGCCAGCGTCGAGACAGGGGATAGCAATCAGCCCCAGCATTTT.

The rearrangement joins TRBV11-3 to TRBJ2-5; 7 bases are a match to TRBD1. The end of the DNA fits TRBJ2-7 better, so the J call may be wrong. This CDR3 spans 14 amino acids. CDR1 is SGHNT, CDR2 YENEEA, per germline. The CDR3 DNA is TGTGCCAGCAGCTCCAGGGACAGAAGCTACGAGCAGTACTTC. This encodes CASSSRDRSYEQYF.

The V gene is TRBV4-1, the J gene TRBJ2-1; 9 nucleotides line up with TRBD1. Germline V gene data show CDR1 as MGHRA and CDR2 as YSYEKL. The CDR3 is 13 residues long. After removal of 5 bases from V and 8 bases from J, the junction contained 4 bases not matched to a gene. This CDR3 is CASSGTGGDEQFF. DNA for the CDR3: TGCGCCAGCAGCGGTACAGGGGGCGATGAGCAGTTCTTC.